A selection of T cell receptor beta chains follows, all from one sample in a study of response to subunit inactivated influenza vaccine. TCRdb processed the RT-PCR reads anew with MiXCR; each CDR3 protein has one entry. The sample consists of 500,000 or so distinct CDR3 sequences, more than 15% of them appearing once. Sequencing used CD4+ T cells sorted from PBMCs, obtained 23 to 25 months after vaccination. Source of these receptors: a man aged 45 to 75 who received an inactivated influenza vaccine. CDR3s include the opening cysteine and the closing phenylalanine or tryptophan. A D gene is named only where the DNA matches it firmly. Size is stated for part of the rows, as once, few or many counts, or as a class when the clone is expanded.

len,j_gene,d_gene,v_gene,abundance,CDR3aa,CDR3nt
17,TRBJ2-5,TRBD2,TRBV29-1,-,CSVEDNLVAGVQETQYF,TGCAGCGTTGAAGATAACTTGGTAGCGGGAGTGCAAGAGACCCAGTACTTC
15,TRBJ1-5,-,TRBV20-1,-,CSAKYQGYSNQPQHF,TGCAGTGCCAAATATCAAGGCTATAGCAATCAGCCCCAGCATTTT
16,TRBJ2-7,TRBD2,TRBV29-1,-,CSVAEDGTSGTLGQYF,TGCAGCGTTGCGGAAGATGGGACTAGCGGGACCCTGGGGCAGTACTTC
15,TRBJ1-4,-,TRBV7-6,-,CASSLAAEKNEKLFF,TGTGCCAGCAGCTTAGCAGCCGAAAAGAATGAAAAACTGTTTTTT
17,TRBJ2-3,-,TRBV2,many,CASSEVSAVRATDTQYF,TGTGCCAGCAGTGAGGTATCGGCGGTCCGGGCCACAGATACGCAGTATTTT
14,TRBJ1-1,-,TRBV10-3,-,CAIIKDGTPTEAFF,TGTGCCATCATTAAGGACGGAACGCCCACTGAAGCTTTCTTT
15,TRBJ2-5,-,TRBV10-3,few,CAISEGRGLGETQYF,TGTGCCATCAGTGAAGGACGGGGACTCGGAGAGACCCAGTACTTC
13,TRBJ2-7,-,TRBV10-3,many,CAISDQGMREQYF,TGTGCCATCAGTGATCAGGGGATGCGGGAGCAGTACTTC
13,TRBJ2-1,TRBD2,TRBV10-2,few,CASSRESLNEQFF,TGCGCCAGCTCGCGGGAGTCGTTGAATGAGCAGTTCTTC
14,TRBJ2-3,TRBD1,TRBV7-2,few,CASSLSDREDTQYF,TGTGCCAGCAGCTTATCGGACAGGGAGGATACGCAGTATTTT
15,TRBJ2-1,TRBD1,TRBV5-1,many,CASRQGTSRWNEQFF,TGCGCCAGCAGACAGGGGACATCTAGGTGGAATGAGCAGTTCTTC
12,TRBJ2-7,-,TRBV24-1,-,CATRGPSYEQYF,TGTGCCACCAGGGGACCCTCCTACGAGCAGTACTTC
16,TRBJ1-2,-,TRBV2,-,CASSEPLRGTNYGYTF,TGTGCCAGCAGTGAACCCCTGCGGGGAACTAACTATGGCTACACCTTC
13,TRBJ1-1,-,TRBV7-2,few,CASSLALWGEAFF,TGTGCCAGCAGCTTAGCACTTTGGGGTGAAGCTTTCTTT
15,TRBJ2-1,-,TRBV28,-,CASRADGGTYNEQFF,TGTGCCAGCAGAGCGGACGGGGGTACGTACAATGAGCAGTTCTTC
14,TRBJ2-3,TRBD2,TRBV10-3,few,CAITEAGGTDTQYF,TGTGCCATCACCGAAGCGGGGGGCACAGATACGCAGTATTTT
15,TRBJ1-2,-,TRBV7-9,-,CASSATTSARYGYTF,TGTGCCAGCAGCGCTACCACATCCGCCAGGTATGGCTACACCTTC
14,TRBJ1-1,-,TRBV7-9,-,CASSLHQANTEAFF,TGTGCCAGCAGCTTACACCAGGCGAACACTGAAGCTTTCTTT
16,TRBJ2-7,TRBD2,TRBV15,-,CATSKGLAGVFDEQYF,TGTGCCACCAGCAAAGGACTAGCGGGAGTGTTCGACGAGCAGTACTTC
16,TRBJ2-7,TRBD2,TRBV20-1,-,CSASVVAGGTSYEQYF,TGCAGTGCTAGTGTTGTAGCGGGAGGTACCTCCTACGAGCAGTACTTC
15,TRBJ2-1,TRBD1,TRBV12-5,-,CASGPGQGSYNEQFF,TGTGCTAGTGGGCCGGGACAGGGCTCCTACAATGAGCAGTTCTTC
17,TRBJ2-2,TRBD1,TRBV24-1,-,CATSDSHRGTRTGELFF,TGTGCCACCAGTGATTCCCACAGGGGAACGAGGACCGGGGAGCTGTTTTTT
13,TRBJ2-5,-,TRBV7-2,many,CASSFTSQETQYF,TGTGCCAGCAGCTTTACGTCTCAAGAGACCCAGTACTTC
13,TRBJ1-5,-,TRBV20-1,-,CSARESGNQPQHF,TGCAGTGCTAGGGAATCGGGCAATCAGCCCCAGCATTTT
17,TRBJ2-1,TRBD2,TRBV5-1,-,CASSPQPPAGEYNEQFF,TGCGCCAGCAGCCCCCAACCCCCAGCGGGGGAGTACAATGAGCAGTTCTTC
14,TRBJ2-7,-,TRBV23-1,-,CASSQSEGRTLQYF,TGCGCCAGCAGTCAATCGGAGGGGAGGACCCTGCAGTACTTC
15,TRBJ2-3,TRBD1,TRBV7-2,-,CASSLARTGTDTQYF,TGTGCCAGCAGCTTAGCGAGGACAGGGACAGATACGCAGTATTTT
14,TRBJ2-3,-,TRBV7-8,few,CASSSSASTDTQYF,TGTGCCAGCAGCTCATCCGCTTCCACAGATACGCAGTATTTT
17,TRBJ2-3,TRBD2,TRBV6-5,few,CASSHPTSGSGTDTQYF,TGTGCCAGCAGTCACCCAACTAGCGGGAGCGGGACAGATACGCAGTATTTT
13,TRBJ1-6,-,TRBV12-3/TRBV12-4,-,CASSFDTASPLHF,TGTGCCAGCAGTTTCGACACCGCCTCACCCCTCCACTTT
18,TRBJ2-5,TRBD2,TRBV11-2,-,CASSLVGLAGGFLETQYF,TGTGCCAGCAGCTTAGTTGGCCTAGCGGGAGGGTTTCTGGAGACCCAGTACTTC
14,TRBJ2-7,TRBD1,TRBV5-1,few,CASSGDRGPSEQYF,TGCGCCAGCAGCGGCGACAGGGGGCCCTCCGAGCAGTACTTC
14,TRBJ2-6,-,TRBV29-1,-,CSVVELAGANVLTF,TGCAGCGTTGTTGAGCTAGCTGGGGCCAACGTCCTGACTTTC
17,TRBJ2-5,TRBD2,TRBV7-8,-,CASSGFHRLAGSETQYF,TGTGCCAGCAGCGGTTTCCACCGACTAGCGGGGAGTGAGACCCAGTACTTC
13,TRBJ1-6,TRBD1,TRBV10-3,-,CAISEDRGSPLHF,TGTGCCATCAGTGAGGACAGGGGATCACCCCTCCACTTT
20,TRBJ2-1,TRBD2,TRBV28,-,CASSFEFGLVGGGSYNEQFF,TGTGCCAGCAGTTTCGAGTTTGGACTAGTGGGGGGGGGCTCCTACAATGAGCAGTTCTTC
16,TRBJ2-3,TRBD2,TRBV12-3/TRBV12-4,-,CASSSGGGRVRDTQYF,TGTGCCAGCAGTTCCGGGGGGGGACGTGTGCGAGATACGCAGTATTTT
14,TRBJ2-2,TRBD2,TRBV29-1,few,CSVGLAGVAGELFF,TGCAGCGTTGGACTAGCGGGAGTCGCCGGGGAGCTGTTTTTT
13,TRBJ1-5,-,TRBV5-6,-,CASSFRTNQPQHF,TGTGCCAGCAGCTTCAGAACCAATCAGCCCCAGCATTTT
15,TRBJ2-7,TRBD2,TRBV4-1,few,CASRLTSGGPYEQYF,TGCGCCAGCAGGCTAACTAGCGGGGGTCCCTACGAGCAGTACTTC
14,TRBJ2-1,-,TRBV9,few,CASSTGPLYNEQFF,TGTGCCAGCAGCACGGGCCCTCTTTACAATGAGCAGTTCTTC